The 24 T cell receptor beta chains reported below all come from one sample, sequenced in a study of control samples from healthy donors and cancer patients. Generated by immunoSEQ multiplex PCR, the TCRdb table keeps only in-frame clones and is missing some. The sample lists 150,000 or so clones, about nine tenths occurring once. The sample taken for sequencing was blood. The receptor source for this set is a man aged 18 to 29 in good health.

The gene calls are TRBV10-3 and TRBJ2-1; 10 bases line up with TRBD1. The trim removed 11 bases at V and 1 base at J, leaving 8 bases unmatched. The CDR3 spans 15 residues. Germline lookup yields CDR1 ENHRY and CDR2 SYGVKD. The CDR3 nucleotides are TGTGCCGCGAACCCGGGACAGGGGTCCTACAATGAGCAGTTCTTC. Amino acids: CAANPGQGSYNEQFF.

CDR3 residues: CASSGDRGDTGELFF. The CDR3 nucleotides are TGCGCCAGCAGCGGGGACAGGGGGGACACCGGGGAGCTGTTTTTT. The J gene is TRBJ2-2, the V gene TRBV5-1, with 11 bases fitting TRBD1. CDR1 is SGHRS, CDR2 YFSETQ, per germline. This CDR3 has 15 amino acids. V lost 4 bases to trimming and J lost 3 bases; unmatched junction nucleotides: 2.

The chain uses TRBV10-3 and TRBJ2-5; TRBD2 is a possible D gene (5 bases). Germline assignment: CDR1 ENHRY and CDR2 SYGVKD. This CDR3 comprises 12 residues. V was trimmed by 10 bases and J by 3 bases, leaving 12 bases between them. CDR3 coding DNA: TGTGCCACCGAGGACGGGAAAGAGACCCAGTACTTC. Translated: CATEDGKETQYF.

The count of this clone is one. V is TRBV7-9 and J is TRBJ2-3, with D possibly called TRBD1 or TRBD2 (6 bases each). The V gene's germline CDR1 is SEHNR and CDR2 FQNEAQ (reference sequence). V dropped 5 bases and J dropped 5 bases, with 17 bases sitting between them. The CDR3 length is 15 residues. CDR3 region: CASSALGGREDTQYF. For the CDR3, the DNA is TGTGCCAGCAGCGCCCTTGGGGGGCGCGAAGATACGCAGTATTTT.

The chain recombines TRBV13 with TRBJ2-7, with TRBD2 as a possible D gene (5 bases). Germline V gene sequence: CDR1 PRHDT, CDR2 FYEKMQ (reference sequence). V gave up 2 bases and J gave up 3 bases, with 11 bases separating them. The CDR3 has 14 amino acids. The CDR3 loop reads CASSLYSASYEQYF. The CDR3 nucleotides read TGTGCCAGCAGCTTATATAGCGCAAGCTACGAGCAGTACTTC.

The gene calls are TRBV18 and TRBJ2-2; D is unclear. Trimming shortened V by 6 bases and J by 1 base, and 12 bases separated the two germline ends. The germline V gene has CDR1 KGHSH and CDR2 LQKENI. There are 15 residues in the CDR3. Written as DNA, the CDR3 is TGTGCCAGCTCGCCCCCTAGTCAGAACACCGGGGAGCTGTTTTTT. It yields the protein CASSPPSQNTGELFF. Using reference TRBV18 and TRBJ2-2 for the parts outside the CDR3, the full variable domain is NAGVMQNPRHLVRRRGQEARLRCSPMKGHSHVYWYRQLPEEGLKFMVYLQKENIIDESGMPKERFSAEFPKEGPSILRIQQVVRGDSAAYFCASSPPSQNTGELFFGEGSRLTVL.

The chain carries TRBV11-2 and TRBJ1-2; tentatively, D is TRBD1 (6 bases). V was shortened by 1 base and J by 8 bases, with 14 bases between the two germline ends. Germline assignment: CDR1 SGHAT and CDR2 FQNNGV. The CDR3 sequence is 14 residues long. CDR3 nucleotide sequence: TGTGCCAGCAGCTTAGTTTTACAGGGTGGCGGCTACACCTTC. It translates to CASSLVLQGGGYTF.

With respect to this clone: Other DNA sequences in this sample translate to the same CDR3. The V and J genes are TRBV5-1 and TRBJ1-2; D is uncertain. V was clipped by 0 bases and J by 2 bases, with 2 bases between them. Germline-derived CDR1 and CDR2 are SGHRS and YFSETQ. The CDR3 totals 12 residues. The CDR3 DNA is TGCGCCAGCAGCTTGGGGAACTATGGCTACACCTTC. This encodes CASSLGNYGYTF.

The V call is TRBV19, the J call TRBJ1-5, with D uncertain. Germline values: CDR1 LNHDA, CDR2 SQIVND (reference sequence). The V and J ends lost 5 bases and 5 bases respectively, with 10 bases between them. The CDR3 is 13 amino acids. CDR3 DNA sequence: TGTGCCAGTAGTGGTACGAGCTATCAGCCCCAGCATTTT. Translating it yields CASSGTSYQPQHF.

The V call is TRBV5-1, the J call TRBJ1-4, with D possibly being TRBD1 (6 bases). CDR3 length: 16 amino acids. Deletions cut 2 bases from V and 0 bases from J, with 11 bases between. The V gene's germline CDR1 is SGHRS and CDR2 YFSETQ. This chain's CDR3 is CASSFQGQATNEKLFF. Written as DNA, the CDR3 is TGCGCCAGCAGCTTCCAGGGGCAGGCAACTAATGAAAAACTGTTTTTT.

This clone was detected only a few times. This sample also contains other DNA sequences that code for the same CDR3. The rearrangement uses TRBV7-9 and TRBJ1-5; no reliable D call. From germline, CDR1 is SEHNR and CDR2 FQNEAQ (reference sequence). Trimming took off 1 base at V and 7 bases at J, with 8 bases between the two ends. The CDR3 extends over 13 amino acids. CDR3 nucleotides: TGTGCCAGCAGCTTAGGCCCCAACCAGCCCCAGCATTTT. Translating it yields CASSLGPNQPQHF.

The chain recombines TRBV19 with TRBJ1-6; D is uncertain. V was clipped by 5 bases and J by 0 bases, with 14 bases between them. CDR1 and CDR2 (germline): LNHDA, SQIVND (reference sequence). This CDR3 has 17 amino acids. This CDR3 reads CASSLRAGSSYNSPLHF. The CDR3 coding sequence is TGTGCCAGTAGTCTGCGGGCCGGGAGCTCCTATAATTCACCCCTCCACTTT.

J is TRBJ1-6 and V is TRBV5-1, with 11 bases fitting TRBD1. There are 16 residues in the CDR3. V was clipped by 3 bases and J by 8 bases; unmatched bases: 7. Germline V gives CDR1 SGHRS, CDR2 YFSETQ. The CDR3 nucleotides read TGCGCCAGCAGCTCTGACCTGGGACAGGGGGATTCACCCCTCCACTTT. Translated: CASSSDLGQGDSPLHF.

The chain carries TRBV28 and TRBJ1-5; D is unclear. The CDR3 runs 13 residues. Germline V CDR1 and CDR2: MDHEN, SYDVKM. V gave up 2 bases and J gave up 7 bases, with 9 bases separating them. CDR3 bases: TGTGCCAGCAGTTTAAATACGGGGCAGCCCCAGCATTTT. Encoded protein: CASSLNTGQPQHF.

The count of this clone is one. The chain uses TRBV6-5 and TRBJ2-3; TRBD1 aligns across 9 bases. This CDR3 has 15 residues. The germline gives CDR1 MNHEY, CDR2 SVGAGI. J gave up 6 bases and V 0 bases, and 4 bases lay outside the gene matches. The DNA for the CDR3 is TGTGCCAGCAGTTACTCATTGGGGACAGGGGATACGCAGTATTTT. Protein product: CASSYSLGTGDTQYF.

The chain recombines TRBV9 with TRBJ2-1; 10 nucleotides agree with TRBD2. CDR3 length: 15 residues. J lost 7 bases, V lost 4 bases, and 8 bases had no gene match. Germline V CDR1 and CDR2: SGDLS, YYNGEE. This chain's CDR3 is CASSPSGGAGNEQFF. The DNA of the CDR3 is TGTGCCAGCAGCCCGAGCGGGGGGGCGGGGAATGAGCAGTTCTTC.

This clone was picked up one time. Here the CDR3 reads CASSEGAAGWASTDTQYF. For the CDR3, the DNA is TGTGCCAGCAGTGAAGGGGCGGCAGGGTGGGCTAGCACAGATACGCAGTATTTT. This chain uses TRBV6-1 with TRBJ2-3; D possibly corresponds to TRBD1 (5 bases). V lost 1 base and J lost 0, with 17 bases in between. Germline CDR1 MNHNS, CDR2 SASEGT. This CDR3 is built from 18 residues.

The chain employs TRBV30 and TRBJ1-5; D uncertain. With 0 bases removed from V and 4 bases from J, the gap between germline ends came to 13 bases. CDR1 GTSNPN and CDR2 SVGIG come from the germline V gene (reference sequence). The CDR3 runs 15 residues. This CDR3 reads CAWSVTARGNQPQHF. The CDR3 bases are TGTGCCTGGAGTGTGACTGCTAGAGGGAATCAGCCCCAGCATTTT.

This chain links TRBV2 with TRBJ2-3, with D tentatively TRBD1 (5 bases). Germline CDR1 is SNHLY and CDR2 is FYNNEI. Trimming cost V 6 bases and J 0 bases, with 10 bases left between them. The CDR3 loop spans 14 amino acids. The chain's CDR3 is CASSLTVSTDTQYF. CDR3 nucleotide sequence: TGTGCCAGCAGCCTGACAGTTAGCACAGATACGCAGTATTTT.

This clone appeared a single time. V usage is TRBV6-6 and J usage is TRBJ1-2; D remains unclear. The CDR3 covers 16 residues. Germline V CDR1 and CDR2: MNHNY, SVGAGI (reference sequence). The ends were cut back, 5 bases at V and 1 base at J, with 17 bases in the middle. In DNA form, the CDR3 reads TGTGCCAGCAGTAATTTTCGCAGTGGGAATAACTATGGCTACACCTTC. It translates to CASSNFRSGNNYGYTF.

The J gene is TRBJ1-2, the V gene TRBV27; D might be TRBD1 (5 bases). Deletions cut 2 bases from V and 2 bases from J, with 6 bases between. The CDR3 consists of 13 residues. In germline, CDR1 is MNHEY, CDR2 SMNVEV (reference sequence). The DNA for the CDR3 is TGTGCCAGCAGTTTAGGGGCAAACTATGGCTACACCTTC. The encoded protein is CASSLGANYGYTF.

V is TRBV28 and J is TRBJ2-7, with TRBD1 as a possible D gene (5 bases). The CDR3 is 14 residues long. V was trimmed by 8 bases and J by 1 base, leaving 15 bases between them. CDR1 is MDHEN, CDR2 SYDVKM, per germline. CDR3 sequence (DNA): TGTGCCAGCGAAAACCGCAGGGATTCCTACGAGCAGTACTTC. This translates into CASENRRDSYEQYF.

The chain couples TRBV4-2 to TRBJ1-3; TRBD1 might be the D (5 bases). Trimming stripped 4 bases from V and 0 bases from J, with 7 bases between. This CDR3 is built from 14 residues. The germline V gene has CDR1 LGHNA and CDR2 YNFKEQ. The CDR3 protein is CASSRGDSGNTIYF. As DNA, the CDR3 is TGTGCCAGCAGCCGGGGGGACTCTGGAAACACCATATATTTT.

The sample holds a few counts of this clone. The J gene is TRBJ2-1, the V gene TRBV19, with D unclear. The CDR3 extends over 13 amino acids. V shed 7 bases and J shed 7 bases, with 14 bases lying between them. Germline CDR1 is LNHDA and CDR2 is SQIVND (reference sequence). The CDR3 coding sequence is TGTGCCAGTACTCGTGGGCTAGGTAATGAGCAGTTCTTC. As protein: CASTRGLGNEQFF.